The 30 T cell receptor beta chains given below trace back to one sample, sequenced in a study of cytomegalovirus exposure and HLA in healthy donors. PCR was performed using 60 Vbeta and 13 Jbeta primers. The method was immunoSEQ multiplex PCR; TCRdb's version includes in-frame clones alone and lacks a portion of them. The sample yields approximately 150,000 clones, roughly 80% seen once. Sequenced input: PBMCs. The origin of the receptors is a woman in her forties in good health and CMV-seronegative.

V is TRBV9 and J is TRBJ2-2; maybe TRBD1 (5 bases). There are 16 residues in the CDR3. The ends were cut back, 0 bases at V and 5 bases at J, with 14 bases in the middle. Germline values: CDR1 SGDLS, CDR2 YYNGEE. CDR3 in amino acids: CASSVAGNRMTGELFF. DNA of the CDR3: TGTGCCAGCAGCGTAGCAGGGAATAGAATGACCGGGGAGCTGTTTTTT.

The genes are TRBV4-1 and TRBJ2-3; D gene uncertain. Per germline, CDR1 MGHRA and CDR2 YSYEKL. This CDR3 spans 13 amino acids. The germline V and J ends were trimmed by 0 bases and 1 base, with 2 bases remaining between them. Written as DNA, the CDR3 is TGCGCCAGCAGCCAAGACGGCACAGATACGCAGTATTTT. Its protein product is CASSQDGTDTQYF.

V usage is TRBV5-1 and J usage is TRBJ2-3; 10 bases map to TRBD2. V was pared by 6 bases and J by 1 base, with 11 bases of the junction left unmatched. The CDR3 totals 17 residues. Germline CDR1 reads SGHRS; CDR2 reads YFSETQ. The DNA for the CDR3 is TGCGCCAGCAACTTTATAGCAGGGACTAGCGGCACAGATACGCAGTATTTT. It codes for CASNFIAGTSGTDTQYF.

The gene calls are TRBV9 and TRBJ2-6; possible D gene TRBD1, 5 bases. V lost 0 bases and J lost 1, with 11 bases in between. Germline lookup yields CDR1 SGDLS and CDR2 YYNGEE. The length of the CDR3 is 17 residues. The chain's CDR3 is CASSVGTRASGANVLTF. CDR3 nucleotides: TGTGCCAGCAGCGTAGGGACACGAGCATCTGGGGCCAACGTCCTGACTTTC.

The rearrangement links TRBV28 to TRBJ1-5, with 9 nucleotides matching TRBD1. Germline trimming cut 5 bases from V and 5 bases from J; bases unmatched to any gene: 10. The germline CDR1 and CDR2 sequences are MDHEN and SYDVKM. The CDR3 consists of 16 residues. CDR3 region: CASSTGTGRLDQPQHF. The CDR3 DNA reads TGTGCCAGCAGTACCGGGACAGGGAGGTTGGATCAGCCCCAGCATTTT.

The V and J genes are TRBV27 and TRBJ1-2; 7 bases map to TRBD1. The ends lost 6 bases at V and 6 bases at J; junction bases unmatched: 10. Germline values: CDR1 MNHEY, CDR2 SMNVEV (reference sequence). The CDR3 covers 14 residues. The CDR3 nucleotides read TGTGCCAGCAGCCCGCCGGGACAGTTCCATGGCTACACCTTC. This gives the protein CASSPPGQFHGYTF.

The CDR3, as DNA: TGCGCCAGCAGCCAAGGACCCAATCCGGAGGGCGATACGCAGTATTTT. It codes for CASSQGPNPEGDTQYF. The rearrangement links TRBV4-3 to TRBJ2-3, with a tentative D call TRBD2 (6 bases). From germline, CDR1 is LGHNA and CDR2 YSLEER. The CDR3 sequence is 16 residues long. Trimming stripped 1 base from V and 6 bases from J, with 17 bases between.

The chain combines TRBV7-9 with TRBJ2-7; 7 bases fit TRBD2. Germline V gene sequence: CDR1 SEHNR, CDR2 FQNEAQ (reference sequence). This CDR3 is built from 11 residues. V shed 5 bases, J shed 11 bases, and the junction held 6 bases outside the gene matches. The CDR3 protein is CASSAGDTEYF. DNA for the CDR3: TGTGCCAGCAGCGCGGGGGATACTGAGTACTTC.

V and J are TRBV7-2 and TRBJ2-7; tentative D call: TRBD2 (6 bases). Deletions cut 1 base from V and 12 bases from J, with 16 bases between. Germline V gene lookup returns CDR1 SGHTA and CDR2 FQGNSA. This CDR3 has 13 amino acids. CDR3 region: CASSLETSRVMYF. In nucleotides, the CDR3 is TGTGCCAGCAGCTTAGAAACTAGCCGGGTCATGTACTTC.

This clone appeared a few times. The chain joins TRBV9 to TRBJ2-1, with 11 positions matching TRBD2. V shed 3 bases and J 13 bases; nucleotides not matched to a gene: 12. CDR3 length: 15 residues. The germline V gene encodes CDR1 SGDLS and CDR2 YYNGEE. CDR3 nucleotides: TGTGCCAGCAGCGCCGGGAAAAGTAGCGGGAGGGTCCAGTTCTTC. The encoded protein is CASSAGKSSGRVQFF.

This clone was picked up one time. The chain recombines TRBV27 with TRBJ1-1; TRBD1 agrees at 9 bases. The CDR3 is 12 amino acids. The trim removed 8 bases at V and 4 bases at J, leaving 2 bases unmatched. The germline gives CDR1 MNHEY, CDR2 SMNVEV (reference sequence). Here the CDR3 reads CASGTGITEAFF. CDR3 sequence (DNA): TGTGCCAGCGGGACAGGGATCACTGAAGCTTTCTTT.

The V call is TRBV4-1, the J call TRBJ2-2; D is undetermined. From germline, CDR1 is MGHRA and CDR2 YSYEKL. This CDR3 region has 15 residues. V lost 2 bases to trimming and J lost 0 bases, with 7 bases between them. The CDR3 spells CASSQLTANTGELFF. CDR3 DNA sequence: TGCGCCAGCAGCCAACTTACAGCGAACACCGGGGAGCTGTTTTTT.

V and J are TRBV29-1 and TRBJ1-5, with TRBD1 identical over 9 bases. With 4 bases clipped from V and 2 bases from J, the junction kept 0 bases outside the gene matches. The CDR3 has 13 amino acids. The germline CDR1 and CDR2 sequences are SQVTM and ANQGSEA. The CDR3 loop reads CSVGDRGNQPQHF. In nucleotides, the CDR3 is TGCAGCGTTGGGGACAGGGGCAATCAGCCCCAGCATTTT.

The chain employs TRBV6-4 and TRBJ2-1; D unresolved. V was pared by 4 bases and J by 9 bases, with 13 bases between. The CDR3 length is 13 residues. Germline V gene data show CDR1 as MRHNA and CDR2 as SNTAGT. The CDR3 DNA reads TGTGCCAGCAGTGTGTTTGTTGGAGCTGAGCAGTTCTTC. Protein sequence: CASSVFVGAEQFF.

V is TRBV7-2 and J is TRBJ2-1, with 9 bases aligning to TRBD1. The CDR3 covers 15 residues. CDR1 is SGHTA, CDR2 FQGNSA, per germline. Trimming cost V 6 bases and J 7 bases; bases outside gene matches: 10. The CDR3 is CASRLTGGAFNEQFF. The CDR3 nucleotides read TGTGCCAGCAGACTTACAGGGGGCGCATTTAATGAGCAGTTCTTC.

This clone appeared a few times. This rearrangement joins TRBV5-5 to TRBJ2-3; the match to TRBD2 covers 9 bases. Trimming took 0 bases from V and 6 from J; bases not matched to a gene: 14. The CDR3 loop spans 18 amino acids. Germline V lookup: CDR1 SGHKS, CDR2 YYEKEE (reference sequence). The CDR3 here is CASSLGLGGAGGMDTQYF. CDR3 coding DNA: TGTGCCAGCAGCTTGGGGTTGGGAGGAGCGGGGGGAATGGATACGCAGTATTTT.

The chain uses TRBV7-8 and TRBJ2-7; D is perhaps TRBD2 (7 bases). Per the germline V gene, CDR1 is SGHVS and CDR2 is FQNEAQ. Trimming removed 1 base from V and 3 bases from J, with 16 bases in between. This CDR3 is built from 16 residues. In nucleotides, the CDR3 is TGTGCCAGCAGCTTAGAGGGTGGGGGGGCACGCTACGAGCAGTACTTC. This translates into CASSLEGGGARYEQYF.

This clone was counted a few times. This chain connects TRBV7-9 to TRBJ1-1, with D unresolved. This CDR3 has 14 residues. Germline V lookup: CDR1 SEHNR, CDR2 FQNEAQ (reference sequence). V was cut by 5 bases and J by 7 bases, with 17 bases left in between. The CDR3 is CASSRSGLASEAFF. The CDR3 DNA reads as TGTGCCAGCAGCCGTTCCGGGTTGGCCAGTGAAGCTTTCTTT.

V gene TRBV11-3 combines with J gene TRBJ1-1, with D possibly matching TRBD1 (5 bases). Trimming took 3 bases from V and 0 from J, leaving 11 bases between them. The germline CDR1 and CDR2 sequences are SGHNT and YENEEA. The CDR3 totals 15 residues. CDR3 in amino acids: CASSFSPGLNTEAFF. In DNA form, the CDR3 reads TGTGCCAGCAGCTTCTCGCCAGGGTTGAACACTGAAGCTTTCTTT. The full variable domain, in which reference TRBV11-3 and TRBJ1-1 provide the parts outside the CDR3, is EAGVVQSPRYKIIEKKQPVAFWCNPISGHNTLYWYLQNLGQGPELLIRYENEEAVDDSQLPKDRFSAERLKGVDSTLKIQPAELGDSAVYLCASSFSPGLNTEAFFGQGTRLTVV.

This clone has a single count. The chain recombines TRBV4-2 with TRBJ2-7; TRBD2 agrees at 11 bases. V was clipped by 2 bases and J by 3 bases; unmatched bases: 9. CDR1 is LGHNA, CDR2 YNFKEQ, per germline. CDR3 length: 17 amino acids. The CDR3 sequence: CASSQPGTSGGGYEQYF. DNA for the CDR3: TGTGCCAGCAGCCAACCGGGGACTAGCGGAGGGGGCTACGAGCAGTACTTC.

This chain joins TRBV7-2 and TRBJ1-2; TRBD1 matches 8 bases. CDR1 is SGHTA and CDR2 is FQGNSA in the germline V gene. V shed 3 bases, J shed 6 bases, and the junction held 6 bases outside the gene matches. The CDR3 sequence is 14 residues long. The CDR3 sequence: CASSLLGRGHGYTF. The CDR3 nucleotides read TGTGCCAGCAGCTTGTTAGGCAGGGGGCATGGCTACACCTTC.

This clone was seen a single time. V gene TRBV25-1 combines with J gene TRBJ2-1; TRBD2 matches at 8 bases. The CDR3 sequence is 15 residues long. CDR1 is MGHDK, CDR2 SYGVNS, per germline. The V and J ends lost 3 bases and 3 bases, in that order; junction bases with no gene match: 4. The CDR3 here is CASSDPGTSYNEQFF. The CDR3 nucleotides are TGTGCCAGCAGTGATCCCGGGACTAGCTACAATGAGCAGTTCTTC. Full variable domain (missing parts from reference TRBV25-1 and TRBJ2-1): EADIYQTPRYLVIGTGKKITLECSQTMGHDKMYWYQQDPGMELHLIHYSYGVNSTEKGDLSSESTVSRIRTEHFPLTLESARPSHTSQYLCASSDPGTSYNEQFFGPGTRLTVL.

Turning to this clone: One end of the junction is discordant with germline, which a read error may explain. This chain connects TRBV7-9 to TRBJ2-7; maybe TRBD2 (7 bases). Germline V gene data show CDR1 as SEHNR and CDR2 as FQNEAQ (reference sequence). The length of the CDR3 is 13 residues. The CDR3: CSSSLGGVDEQYF. Written as DNA, the CDR3 is TGTTCCAGCAGCTTAGGGGGGGTAGACGAGCAGTACTTC.

The V and J genes are TRBV7-2 and TRBJ1-2; 11 nucleotides line up with TRBD1. The V gene end was trimmed by 4 bases and the J gene end by 7 bases; junction bases not matched to a gene: 5. The CDR3 is 14 amino acids. Germline CDR1 and CDR2: SGHTA and FQGNSA. The CDR3 DNA is TGTGCCAGCAGCTGGGACAGGGGGTCGGCTGGCTACACCTTC. Encoded protein: CASSWDRGSAGYTF.

This clone was detected only once. The CDR3 loop is CASSLGRGRVNTEAFF. For the CDR3, the DNA is TGCGCCAGCAGCTTGGGCAGGGGGCGTGTGAACACTGAAGCTTTCTTT. The chain recombines TRBV5-1 with TRBJ1-1; 8 bases map to TRBD1. The germline gives CDR1 SGHRS, CDR2 YFSETQ. The CDR3 is 16 residues long. V trimming: 0 bases; J trimming: 0 bases; junction bases outside the gene matches: 4.

As to this clone: The junction departs from the called germline gene at one end, perhaps through a read error. The chain joins TRBV20-1 to TRBJ2-1; 8 positions agree with TRBD2. CDR3 size: 10 residues. CDR1 is DFQATT, CDR2 SNEGSKA, per germline (reference sequence). The CDR3 loop is CSAPPGLGVF. In DNA, the CDR3 is TGCAGTGCCCCCCCGGGACTAGGGGTCTTC.

The V and J genes are TRBV21-1 and TRBJ1-1. TRBV21-1 is marked as a pseudogene. The CDR3 totals 17 residues. The CDR3 region is CASSKTTLGRMNTEAFF. CDR3 in DNA: TGTGCCAGCAGCAAAACGACTTTAGGTCGGATGAACACTGAAGCTTTCTTT.

This chain connects TRBV19 to TRBJ2-6; D gene uncertain. Deletions cut 3 bases from V and 1 base from J, with 7 bases between. There are 15 residues in the CDR3. Germline loops: CDR1 LNHDA, CDR2 SQIVND (reference sequence). CDR3 residues: CASSILTSGANVLTF. DNA for the CDR3: TGTGCCAGTAGTATCTTAACATCTGGGGCCAACGTCCTGACTTTC.

V usage is TRBV6-6 and J usage is TRBJ2-4; 7 bases are a match to TRBD2. V was clipped by 7 bases and J by 0 bases; unmatched bases: 6. Germline V gives CDR1 MNHNY, CDR2 SVGAGI (reference sequence). The CDR3 extends over 15 amino acids. The CDR3 DNA follows: TGTGCCAGCACCCCGGGGGGTCTAGCCAAAAACATTCAGTACTTC. Translated: CASTPGGLAKNIQYF.

This clone was found a few times. This chain links TRBV4-1 with TRBJ2-7; TRBD1 might be the D (6 bases). The V end was cut by 1 base, the J end by 5 bases, with 21 bases between. The CDR3 spans 17 residues. The V gene's germline CDR1 is MGHRA and CDR2 YSYEKL. The CDR3 DNA is TGCGCCAGCAGCCAAGGGTCGGCGTTATCAGGGGACAACGAGCAGTACTTC. Amino acids: CASSQGSALSGDNEQYF.